The source of this TCR beta chain is a study of T-cell reconstitution after alpha-beta-depleted transplantation in children. V gave up 3 bases and J gave up 11 bases, with 8 bases separating them. Germline-derived CDR1 and CDR2 are MDHEN and SYDVKM. The CDR3 has 11 amino acids. Preparation of the TCRbeta library involved a method that used unique molecular identifiers. In TCRdb, the PCR reads were re-called with MiXCR into one record per CDR3 protein. The repertoire holds some 340,000 distinct CDR3 sequences, with 10% as singletons. The clonotype comes from a human donor who donated a stem cell graft to a child with acute lymphoblastic leukemia. Here the sequenced sample was PBMCs from the stem cell graft donor, taken from the stem cell graft. V and J are TRBV28 and TRBJ2-1; D not resolved. The CDR3 reads CASSLRSKQFF. The CDR3 DNA sequence: TGTGCCAGCAGTTTGAGGTCGAAGCAGTTCTTC.